A single sample is the source of the 6 T cell receptor beta chains below, sequenced in a study of blood T cell repertoires in COVID-19. TCRdb keeps only in-frame clones here, not all; method: immunoSEQ multiplex PCR. The table records under 120,000 clones, about 75% of them present only once. The specimen sequenced was peripheral blood. These receptors all stem from a man older than 75 with acute or convalescent COVID-19.

This clone has ten or more counts. The gene calls are TRBV5-8 and TRBJ2-7; 11 bases are shared with TRBD2. Germline V gene sequence: CDR1 SGHTS, CDR2 YDEGEE. Trimming cost V 4 bases and J 6 bases; bases outside gene matches: 9. The CDR3 has 15 amino acids. Written as DNA, the CDR3 is TGTGCCAGCAGCCTCACGACTAGCGGGATATTCGAGCAGTACTTC. This sequence encodes CASSLTTSGIFEQYF.

The chain carries TRBV28 and TRBJ1-2; D may be TRBD1 (5 bases). The CDR3 spans 15 residues. Trimming shortened V by 5 bases and J by 3 bases, and 16 bases separated the two germline ends. Germline V gene data show CDR1 as MDHEN and CDR2 as SYDVKM. CDR3 coding DNA: TGTGCCAGCAGTGGGCACGGGGGTAAGGACTATGGCTACACCTTC. Encoded protein: CASSGHGGKDYGYTF.

This clone was detected once. The chain couples TRBV7-2 to TRBJ2-2, with 7 bases lining up with TRBD1. Germline CDR1 reads SGHTA; CDR2 reads FQGNSA. The CDR3 runs to 15 residues. Germline trimming cut 5 bases from V and 0 bases from J; bases unmatched to any gene: 3. The CDR3 DNA sequence: TGTGCCAGCAGCCTCGGACAGGCGAACACCGGGGAGCTGTTTTTT. This encodes CASSLGQANTGELFF.

This clone came up once. This chain connects TRBV5-1 to TRBJ1-6; D is unclear. V shed 4 bases and J shed 5 bases, with 10 bases lying between them. The germline CDR1 and CDR2 sequences are SGHRS and YFSETQ. The CDR3 is 14 amino acids. The CDR3 DNA follows: TGCGCCAGCAGCCTTCCAGAGGATAATTCACCCCTCCACTTT. It encodes CASSLPEDNSPLHF. Filled out from reference TRBV5-1 and TRBJ1-6, the complete variable domain reads KAGVTQTPRYLIKTRGQQVTLSCSPISGHRSVSWYQQTPGQGLQFLFEYFSETQRNKGNFPGRFSGRQFSNSRSEMNVSTLELGDSALYLCASSLPEDNSPLHFGNGTRLTVT.

This clone was detected a few times. The CDR3 spells CASSLDPTGAIYEQYF. The CDR3 region has the DNA TGCGCCAGCAGCCTTGACCCGACAGGGGCTATCTACGAGCAGTACTTC. The chain uses TRBV5-1 and TRBJ2-7, with 8 bases identical to TRBD1. Germline V CDR1 and CDR2: SGHRS, YFSETQ. The CDR3 consists of 16 residues. Unmatched junction bases numbered 12, after V lost 4 bases and J lost 3 bases.

The chain employs TRBV3-1 (or the pseudogene TRBV3-2) and TRBJ2-7; D not certain. The V gene's germline CDR1 is LGHDT and CDR2 YNNKEL (reference sequence). CDR3 length: 13 amino acids. V dropped 1 base and J dropped 4 bases, with 8 bases sitting between them. This CDR3 reads CASSQGLVYEQYF. Here the CDR3 DNA reads TGTGCCAGCAGCCAAGGTCTAGTGTACGAGCAGTACTTC.